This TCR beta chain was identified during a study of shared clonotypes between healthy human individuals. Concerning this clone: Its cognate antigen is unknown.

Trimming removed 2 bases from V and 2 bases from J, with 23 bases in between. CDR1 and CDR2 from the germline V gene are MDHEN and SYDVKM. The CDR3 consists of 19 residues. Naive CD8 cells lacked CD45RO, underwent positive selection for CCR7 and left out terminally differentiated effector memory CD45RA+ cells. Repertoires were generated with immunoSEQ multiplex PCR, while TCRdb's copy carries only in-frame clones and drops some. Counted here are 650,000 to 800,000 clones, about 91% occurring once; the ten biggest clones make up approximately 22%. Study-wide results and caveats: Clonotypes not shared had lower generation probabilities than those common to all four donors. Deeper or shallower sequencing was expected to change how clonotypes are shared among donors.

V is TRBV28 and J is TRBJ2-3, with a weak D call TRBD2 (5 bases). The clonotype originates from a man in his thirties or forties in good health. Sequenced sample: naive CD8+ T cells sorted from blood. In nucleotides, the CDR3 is TGTGCCAGCAGTTTAGCTCCCGCCTGGACTGGAGCAGTCACAGATACGCAGTATTTT. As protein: CASSLAPAWTGAVTDTQYF.